Each of the 24 T cell receptor beta chains below was sequenced from the same sample in a study of CXCR3-negative and CXCR3-positive naive CD8 T cells. Notes on the study in general: Hydrophobicity of TRB CDR3s was greater in CXCR3-positive naive cells than in CXCR3-negative naive cells.

Antigens for these TCRs are unknown. The TRB libraries of cDNA were built by UMI-labeled 5' RACE. Reprocessing the 5' RACE reads, TCRdb reports a single entry for every CDR3 protein and omits DNA. Its clone listing holds roughly 59,000 distinct CDR3 sequences. The specimen was naive CXCR3+ CD8+ T cells from blood. Regarding subset: CD45RO-CCR7+CD27+CD95- naive CD8+ T cells expressing CXCR3 (TNR3+). The source of these receptors is a human donor in good health. Some clones in this sample may be carry-over from other donors' samples.

This sequence joins TRBV7-3 and TRBJ2-7. The CDR3 length is 13 residues. Germline V lookup: CDR1 SGHTA, CDR2 FQGTGA. This CDR3 reads CASSSLPAYEQYF.

The chain joins TRBV5-5 to TRBJ2-7; absent DNA, TCRdb's TRBD1 call cannot be checked. Germline V lookup: CDR1 SGHKS, CDR2 YYEKEE (reference sequence). The CDR3 spans 14 residues. CDR3 residues: CASSLGQPPYEQYF. Full variable domain (rest looked up from reference TRBV5-5 and TRBJ2-7): DAGVTQSPTHLIKTRGQQVTLRCSPISGHKSVSWYQQVLGQGPQFIFQYYEKEERGRGNFPDRFSARQFPNYSSELNVNALLLGDSALYLCASSLGQPPYEQYFGPGTRLTVT.

This chain uses TRBV7-9 with TRBJ2-7; the TCRdb D gene call, TRBD1, has no DNA to confirm it. In germline, CDR1 is SEHNR, CDR2 FQNEAQ (reference sequence). The CDR3 totals 16 residues. CDR3 sequence reads: CASSLGPQGADHEQYF. Looking up the rest from reference TRBV7-9 and TRBJ2-7 gives the full variable domain: DTGVSQNPRHKITKRGQNVTFRCDPISEHNRLYWYRQTLGQGPEFLTYFQNEAQLEKSRLLSDRFSAERPKGSFSTLEIQRTEQGDSAMYLCASSLGPQGADHEQYFGPGTRLTVT.

The chain employs TRBV5-1 and TRBJ1-1. Germline V gene sequence: CDR1 SGHRS, CDR2 YFSETQ. The CDR3 contains 11 residues. The CDR3 reads CASSRSGEAFF.

The CDR3 sequence is CASSQDRNQETQYF. This chain joins TRBV4-3 and TRBJ2-5. Germline CDR1 is LGHNA and CDR2 is YSLEER. The CDR3 extends over 14 amino acids.

This chain joins TRBV29-1 and TRBJ2-7. The CDR3 runs to 14 residues. Germline lookup yields CDR1 SQVTM and CDR2 ANQGSEA. The CDR3 here is CSVVTIPSPYEQYF.

The chain links TRBV29-1 to TRBJ2-2; TCRdb gives TRBD2 as the D gene, but with no DNA this cannot be confirmed. The CDR3 loop spans 17 amino acids. Germline CDR1 is SQVTM and CDR2 is ANQGSEA. The CDR3 region is CSVVGRGGASHTGELFF.

The chain has TRBV23-1 and TRBJ1-5; TCRdb reports TRBD1, a call that lacks DNA to check it against. TRBV23-1 is an ORF; its function is uncertain. CDR3 length equals 19 residues. CDR3: CASSQSATSSQGGIQPQHF.

This rearrangement joins TRBV6-6 to TRBJ2-2; as DNA is missing, the TRBD2 call by TCRdb cannot be tested. CDR1 is MNHNY and CDR2 is SVGAGI in the germline V gene (reference sequence). The CDR3 loop spans 14 amino acids. The chain's CDR3 is CASSYSPSRMELFF.

The chain combines TRBV5-5 with TRBJ2-7; the TCRdb D gene call, TRBD1, has no DNA to confirm it. Germline CDR1 is SGHKS and CDR2 is YYEKEE (reference sequence). The CDR3 contains 12 residues. CDR3 sequence reads: CASSLVRGEQYF.

This sequence joins TRBV13 and TRBJ2-7. The CDR3 covers 13 residues. Germline V gene lookup returns CDR1 PRHDT and CDR2 FYEKMQ (reference sequence). CDR3 protein: CASSFSTAVKQYF.

V gene TRBV20-1 combines with J gene TRBJ1-4; the D call of TRBD1 rests on TCRdb alone, since no DNA is present to check it. The V gene's germline CDR1 is DFQATT and CDR2 SNEGSKA (reference sequence). The CDR3 loop spans 14 amino acids. The CDR3 sequence: CSASGTGRNEKLFF.

This chain connects TRBV20-1 to TRBJ2-1; the TRBD2 assignment by TCRdb is unverifiable without DNA. The V gene's germline CDR1 is DFQATT and CDR2 SNEGSKA (reference sequence). The CDR3 loop spans 13 amino acids. The CDR3 is CSARDGSGPRQFF.

The V and J genes are TRBV19 and TRBJ1-2; the TCRdb call, TRBD1, lacks DNA for checking. CDR3 length: 12 amino acids. The germline V gene encodes CDR1 LNHDA and CDR2 SQIVND (reference sequence). The CDR3 here is CASSSTADGYTF.

J is TRBJ2-1 and V is TRBV27; without DNA, the TCRdb call of TRBD2 cannot be checked. Germline V gives CDR1 MNHEY, CDR2 SMNVEV (reference sequence). CDR3 length: 16 amino acids. The CDR3 sequence: CASSPGTSGGAYEQFF.

V is TRBV29-1 and J is TRBJ2-7. CDR3 length: 13 residues. Germline V lookup: CDR1 SQVTM, CDR2 ANQGSEA. CDR3 in amino acids: CCVETQYSYEQYF.

V and J are TRBV9 and TRBJ2-2; lacking DNA, the TRBD1 call made by TCRdb goes unchecked. Germline-derived CDR1 and CDR2 are SGDLS and YYNGEE. This CDR3 region has 16 residues. CDR3 loop: CASSPSGGPNTGELFF.

The chain recombines TRBV7-9 with TRBJ2-3; TCRdb reports TRBD1, a call that lacks DNA to check it against. CDR1 is SEHNR and CDR2 is FQNEAQ in the germline V gene (reference sequence). This CDR3 is built from 16 residues. CDR3 in amino acids: CASSNTPGQETDTQYF.

The gene calls are TRBV7-9 and TRBJ1-1; TCRdb's D gene call, TRBD1, goes unchecked for lack of DNA. The germline V gene has CDR1 SEHNR and CDR2 FQNEAQ (reference sequence). CDR3 length equals 16 residues. CDR3 region: CASSDPRGAAGTEAFF.

This chain connects TRBV6-2 or TRBV6-3 to TRBJ1-5; as DNA is missing, the TRBD1 call by TCRdb cannot be tested. The germline CDR1 and CDR2 sequences are MNHEY and SVGEGT. The CDR3 has 21 residues. CDR3 sequence reads: CASSYSRDRARENLSNQPQHF.

This sequence joins TRBV29-1 and TRBJ2-5; the D gene TCRdb calls, TRBD1, cannot be checked with no DNA. The CDR3 length is 16 residues. Germline CDR1 and CDR2: SQVTM and ANQGSEA. The CDR3 here is CSVDLEWDRSGETQYF.

The chain joins TRBV2 to TRBJ2-7; TCRdb returns TRBD1, unconfirmable since there is no DNA. CDR3 size: 14 residues. The V gene's germline CDR1 is SNHLY and CDR2 FYNNEI. The CDR3 sequence is CASSDLEGTYEQYF. Full variable domain (missing parts from reference TRBV2 and TRBJ2-7): EPEVTQTPSHQVTQMGQEVILRCVPISNHLYFYWYRQILGQKVEFLVSFYNNEISEKSEIFDDQFSVERPDGSNFTLKIRSTKLEDSAMYFCASSDLEGTYEQYFGPGTRLTVT.

The chain couples TRBV20-1 to TRBJ2-7; TCRdb's D gene call, TRBD1, goes unchecked for lack of DNA. Germline V gene sequence: CDR1 DFQATT, CDR2 SNEGSKA (reference sequence). The CDR3 spans 16 residues. The CDR3 sequence is CSAKYPRGQGGYEQYF.

The rearrangement joins TRBV12-3 or TRBV12-4 to TRBJ2-2; the TRBD1 assignment by TCRdb is unverifiable without DNA. The CDR3 runs to 15 residues. The CDR3 sequence is CASSETGTVTGELFF.